The 13 T cell receptor beta chains reported below all come from one sample, sequenced in a study of blood T cell repertoires in COVID-19. Profiled with immunoSEQ multiplex PCR; TCRdb holds only in-frame clones, not every one. Of about 190,000 clones listed, around 90% were seen once; the top ten hold 0.5% to 0.75%. Material: peripheral blood. The source of these receptors is a man aged 45 to 65 with acute or convalescent COVID-19.

This chain connects TRBV13 to TRBJ1-4; 7 nucleotides line up with TRBD1. CDR3 length: 16 residues. Germline V gives CDR1 PRHDT, CDR2 FYEKMQ (reference sequence). The junction had 6 bases not matched to a gene; V was cut back by 2 bases and J by 3 bases. The CDR3 sequence is CASSLLRGAANEKLFF. CDR3 DNA sequence: TGTGCCAGCAGCTTACTCAGGGGGGCAGCTAATGAAAAACTGTTTTTT.

This rearrangement joins TRBV6-6 to TRBJ1-5, with 9 positions matching TRBD1. Germline values: CDR1 MNHNY, CDR2 SVGAGI (reference sequence). This CDR3 region has 15 residues. Trimming cost V 2 bases and J 7 bases; bases outside gene matches: 6. As DNA, the CDR3 is TGTGCCAGCAGTTACCCGGACAGGGGCGACCAGCCCCAGCATTTT. Translated: CASSYPDRGDQPQHF.

This chain uses TRBV19 with TRBJ2-3; tentative D call: TRBD2 (5 bases). CDR3 length: 15 amino acids. Germline lookup yields CDR1 LNHDA and CDR2 SQIVND (reference sequence). V was pared by 5 bases and J by 0 bases, with 12 bases between. This CDR3 reads CASSLVGVSTDTQYF. The CDR3 DNA sequence: TGTGCCAGTAGTTTAGTGGGAGTAAGCACAGATACGCAGTATTTT.

The rearrangement uses TRBV5-6 and TRBJ1-1; 7 bases align to TRBD1. This CDR3 has 14 residues. V dropped 4 bases and J dropped 1; count of bases not matched to a gene: 4. Looked up from germline, CDR1 is SGHDT and CDR2 is YYEEEE. CDR3 sequence: CASSITGENTEAFF. DNA for the CDR3: TGTGCCAGCAGCATAACAGGGGAGAACACTGAAGCTTTCTTT.

The chain links TRBV7-9 to TRBJ1-2, with D possibly being TRBD1 (5 bases). The CDR3 runs 11 residues. Germline-derived CDR1 and CDR2 are SEHNR and FQNEAQ (reference sequence). The V end was cut by 4 bases, the J end by 7 bases, with 7 bases between. The CDR3 DNA is TGTGCCAGCAGCTCCAGGGTTGGCTACACCTTC. Its translation is CASSSRVGYTF.

A word on this clone: The junction and the germline gene differ at one end; a read error may be behind it. The V gene is TRBV29-1, the J gene TRBJ1-1, with TRBD1 matching over 8 bases. Germline V lookup: CDR1 SQVTM, CDR2 ANQGSEA. The CDR3 is 14 amino acids. CDR3 DNA sequence: TGCAGCGTCGAAGACAGGGGTAGGAACACTGAAGCTTTCTTT. As protein: CSVEDRGRNTEAFF.

The J gene is TRBJ1-1, the V gene TRBV7-6, with D perhaps matching TRBD1 (5 bases). Trimming shortened V by 1 base and J by 2 bases, and 11 bases separated the two germline ends. The CDR3 runs to 15 residues. Per germline, CDR1 SGHVS and CDR2 FNYEAQ. The CDR3 DNA is TGTGCCAGCAGCTTAGGACAGACAAGAAACACTGAAGCTTTCTTT. The encoded protein is CASSLGQTRNTEAFF.

This clone was seen just once. V usage is TRBV9 and J usage is TRBJ2-4; 7 bases are a match to TRBD1. This CDR3 has 16 amino acids. CDR1 is SGDLS and CDR2 is YYNGEE in the germline V gene. The V and J ends lost 2 bases and 6 bases, in that order; junction bases with no gene match: 11. The CDR3 sequence is CASSVGTAVEGNIQYF. Here the CDR3 DNA reads TGTGCCAGCAGCGTTGGGACAGCTGTTGAGGGAAACATTCAGTACTTC.

The rearrangement uses TRBV5-6 and TRBJ1-6; no firm D call. There are 14 residues in the CDR3. Germline-derived CDR1 and CDR2 are SGHDT and YYEEEE. V lost 0 bases, J lost 9 bases, and 10 bases lay in between. CDR3 sequence: CASSLVRTGSPLHF. CDR3 DNA sequence: TGTGCCAGCAGCTTGGTCCGAACGGGTTCACCCCTCCACTTT.

The chain recombines TRBV5-1 with TRBJ2-1; 8 bases align to TRBD2. This CDR3 has 15 residues. V lost 3 bases to trimming and J lost 9 bases; unmatched junction nucleotides: 11. Germline V gene lookup returns CDR1 SGHRS and CDR2 YFSETQ. As DNA, the CDR3 is TGCGCCAGCAGCTCCTTAGCGGGGTGGGACGCTGAGCAGTTCTTC. Translated: CASSSLAGWDAEQFF.

This chain connects TRBV10-3 to TRBJ1-1; 9 bases line up with TRBD1. This CDR3 spans 14 amino acids. After removal of 8 bases from V and 7 bases from J, the junction contained 11 bases not matched to a gene. The germline V gene has CDR1 ENHRY and CDR2 SYGVKD. The CDR3 protein is CAIGEGQGQVEAFF. CDR3 coding DNA: TGTGCCATCGGGGAAGGACAGGGGCAGGTTGAAGCTTTCTTT.

The V call is TRBV28, the J call TRBJ1-5; D is perhaps TRBD1 (6 bases). This CDR3 spans 12 amino acids. The V and J ends lost 8 bases and 5 bases respectively, with 10 bases between them. Per the germline V gene, CDR1 is MDHEN and CDR2 is SYDVKM. The DNA for the CDR3 is TGTGCCAGCGGGCAGGGGCATCAGCCCCAGCATTTT. It yields the protein CASGQGHQPQHF. Looking up the rest from reference TRBV28 and TRBJ1-5 gives the full variable domain: DVKVTQSSRYLVKRTGEKVFLECVQDMDHENMFWYRQDPGLGLRLIYFSYDVKMKEKGDIPEGYSVSREKKERFSLILESASTNQTSMYLCASGQGHQPQHFGDGTRLSIL.

This chain connects TRBV7-2 to TRBJ2-5, with D maybe TRBD2 (5 bases). This CDR3 comprises 16 residues. Germline CDR1 and CDR2: SGHTA and FQGNSA. Trimming took off 2 bases at V and 0 bases at J, with 13 bases between the two ends. The CDR3 region is CASSLYETTNQETQYF. The DNA for the CDR3 is TGTGCCAGCAGCTTATACGAGACGACTAACCAAGAGACCCAGTACTTC.